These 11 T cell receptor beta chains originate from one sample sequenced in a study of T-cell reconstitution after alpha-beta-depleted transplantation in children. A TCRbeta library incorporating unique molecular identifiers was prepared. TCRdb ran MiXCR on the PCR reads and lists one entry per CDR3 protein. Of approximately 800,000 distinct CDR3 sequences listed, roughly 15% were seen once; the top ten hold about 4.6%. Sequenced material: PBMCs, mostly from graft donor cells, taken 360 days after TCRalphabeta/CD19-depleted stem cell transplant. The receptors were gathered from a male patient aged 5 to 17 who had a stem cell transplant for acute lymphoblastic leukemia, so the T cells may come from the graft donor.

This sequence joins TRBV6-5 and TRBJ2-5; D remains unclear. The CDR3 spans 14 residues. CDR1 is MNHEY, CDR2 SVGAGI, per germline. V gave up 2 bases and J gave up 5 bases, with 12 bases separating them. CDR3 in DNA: TGTGCCAGCAGTTACCGGCTCAGGAAGGAGACCCAGTACTTC. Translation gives CASSYRLRKETQYF.

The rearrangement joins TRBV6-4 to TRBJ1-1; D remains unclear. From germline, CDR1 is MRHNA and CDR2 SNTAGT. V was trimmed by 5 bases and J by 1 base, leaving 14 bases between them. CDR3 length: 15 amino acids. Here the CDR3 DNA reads TGTGCCAGCAGTACTATGAAGGCCTGGAACACTGAAGCTTTCTTT. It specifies CASSTMKAWNTEAFF.

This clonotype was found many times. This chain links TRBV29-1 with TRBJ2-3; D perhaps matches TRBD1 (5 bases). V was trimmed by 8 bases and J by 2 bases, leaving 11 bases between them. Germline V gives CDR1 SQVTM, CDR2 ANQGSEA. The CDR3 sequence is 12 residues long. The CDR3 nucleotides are TGCAGCTCCCTGACAGACACAGATACGCAGTATTTT. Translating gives CSSLTDTDTQYF.

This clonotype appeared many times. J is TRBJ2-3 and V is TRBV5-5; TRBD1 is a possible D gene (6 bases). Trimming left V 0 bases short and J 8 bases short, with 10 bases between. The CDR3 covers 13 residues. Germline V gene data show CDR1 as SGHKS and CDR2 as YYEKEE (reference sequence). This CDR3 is CASSLVTGFTQYF. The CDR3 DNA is TGTGCCAGCAGCTTGGTAACAGGGTTTACGCAGTATTTT. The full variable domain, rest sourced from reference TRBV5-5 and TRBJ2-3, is DAGVTQSPTHLIKTRGQQVTLRCSPISGHKSVSWYQQVLGQGPQFIFQYYEKEERGRGNFPDRFSARQFPNYSSELNVNALLLGDSALYLCASSLVTGFTQYFGPGTRLTVL.

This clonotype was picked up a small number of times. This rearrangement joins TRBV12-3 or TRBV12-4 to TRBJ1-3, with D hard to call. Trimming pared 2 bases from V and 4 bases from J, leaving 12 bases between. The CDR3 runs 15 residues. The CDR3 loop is CASSLFVTDGNTIYF. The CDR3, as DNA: TGTGCCAGCAGTTTATTCGTGACCGACGGAAACACCATATATTTT.

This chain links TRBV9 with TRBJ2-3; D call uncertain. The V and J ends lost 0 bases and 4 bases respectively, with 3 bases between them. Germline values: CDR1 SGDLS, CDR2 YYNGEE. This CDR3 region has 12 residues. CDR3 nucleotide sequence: TGTGCCAGCAGCGTAGAGGCAGATACGCAGTATTTT. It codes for CASSVEADTQYF.

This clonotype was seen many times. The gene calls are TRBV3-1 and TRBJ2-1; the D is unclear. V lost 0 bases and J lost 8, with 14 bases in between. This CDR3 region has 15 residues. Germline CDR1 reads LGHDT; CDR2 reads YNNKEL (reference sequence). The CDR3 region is CASSQDWAEDHEQFF. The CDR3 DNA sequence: TGTGCCAGCAGCCAAGATTGGGCCGAGGACCATGAGCAGTTCTTC.

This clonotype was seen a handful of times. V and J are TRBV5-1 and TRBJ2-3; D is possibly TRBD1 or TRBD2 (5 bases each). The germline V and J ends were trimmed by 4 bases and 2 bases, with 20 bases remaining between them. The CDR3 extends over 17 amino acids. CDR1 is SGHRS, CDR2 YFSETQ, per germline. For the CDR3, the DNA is TGCGCCAGCAGCCCGGGGCTTCGGGCGACCCACACAGATACGCAGTATTTT. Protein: CASSPGLRATHTDTQYF.

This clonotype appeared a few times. CDR3 loop: CSARQGARNEQYF. The DNA of the CDR3 is TGCAGCGCTAGACAGGGGGCGCGAAACGAGCAGTACTTC. The chain has TRBV29-1 and TRBJ2-7; 10 bases are a match to TRBD1. V shed 7 bases, J shed 5 bases, and the junction held 8 bases outside the gene matches. This CDR3 contains 13 residues. Per germline, CDR1 SQVTM and CDR2 ANQGSEA.

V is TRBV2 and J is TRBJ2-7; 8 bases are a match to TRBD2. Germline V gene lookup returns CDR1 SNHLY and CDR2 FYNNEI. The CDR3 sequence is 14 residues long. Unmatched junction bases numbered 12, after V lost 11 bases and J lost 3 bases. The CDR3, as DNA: TGTGCCCAAAAAGAGGTAGCGGGGTTCTACGAGCAGTACTTC. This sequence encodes CAQKEVAGFYEQYF.

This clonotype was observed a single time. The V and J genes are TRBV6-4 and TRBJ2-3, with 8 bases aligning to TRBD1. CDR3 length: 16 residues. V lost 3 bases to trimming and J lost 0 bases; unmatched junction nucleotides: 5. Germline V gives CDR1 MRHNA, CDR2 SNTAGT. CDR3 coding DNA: TGTGCCAGCAGTGATGTAGGGACAGGCAGCACAGATACGCAGTATTTT. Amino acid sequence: CASSDVGTGSTDTQYF.